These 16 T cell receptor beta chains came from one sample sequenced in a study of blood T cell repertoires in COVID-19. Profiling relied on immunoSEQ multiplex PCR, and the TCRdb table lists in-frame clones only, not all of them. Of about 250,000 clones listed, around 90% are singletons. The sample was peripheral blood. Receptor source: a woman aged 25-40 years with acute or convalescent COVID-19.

The DNA of the CDR3 is TGTGCCTGGATGGGACAGGCTAACTATGGCTACACCTTC. Its protein is CAWMGQANYGYTF. The chain carries TRBV30 and TRBJ1-2, with 8 bases aligning to TRBD1. With V trimmed by 4 bases and J by 0 bases, 1 base remained unmatched. The CDR3 length is 13 residues. CDR1 GTSNPN and CDR2 SVGIG come from the germline V gene (reference sequence).

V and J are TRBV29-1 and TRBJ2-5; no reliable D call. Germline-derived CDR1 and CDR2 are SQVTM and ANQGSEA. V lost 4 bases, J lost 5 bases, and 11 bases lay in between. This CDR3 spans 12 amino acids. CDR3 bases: TGCAGCGTTGCAGTAAAGGAGGAGACCCAGTACTTC. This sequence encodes CSVAVKEETQYF. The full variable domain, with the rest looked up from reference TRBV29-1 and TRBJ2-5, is SAVISQKPSRDICQRGTSLTIQCQVDSQVTMMFWYRQQPGQSLTLIATANQGSEATYESGFVIDKFPISRPNLTFSTLTVSNMSPEDSSIYLCSVAVKEETQYFGPGTRLLVL.

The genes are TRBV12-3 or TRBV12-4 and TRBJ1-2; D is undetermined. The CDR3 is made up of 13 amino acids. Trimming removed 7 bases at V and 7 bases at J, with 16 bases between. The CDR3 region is CASTPIGDSGYTF. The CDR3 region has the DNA TGTGCCAGCACGCCCATTGGAGACTCTGGCTACACCTTC.

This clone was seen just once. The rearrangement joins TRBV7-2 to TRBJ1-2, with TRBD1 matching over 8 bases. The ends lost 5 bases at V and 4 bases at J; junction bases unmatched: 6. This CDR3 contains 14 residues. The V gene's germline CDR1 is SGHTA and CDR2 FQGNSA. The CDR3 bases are TGTGCCAGCAGCCCAGGGGGCAGGGGCTATGGCTACACCTTC. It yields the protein CASSPGGRGYGYTF.

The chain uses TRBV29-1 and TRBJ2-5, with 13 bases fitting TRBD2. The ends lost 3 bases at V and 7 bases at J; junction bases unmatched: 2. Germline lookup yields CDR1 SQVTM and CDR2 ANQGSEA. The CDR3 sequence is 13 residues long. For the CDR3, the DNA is TGCAGCGTTGACAGACTAGCGGGAGGGACCCAGTACTTC. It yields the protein CSVDRLAGGTQYF.

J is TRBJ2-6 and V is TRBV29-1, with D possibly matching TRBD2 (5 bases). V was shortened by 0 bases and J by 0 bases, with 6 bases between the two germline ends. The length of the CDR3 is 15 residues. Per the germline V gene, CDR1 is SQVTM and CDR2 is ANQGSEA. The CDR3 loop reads CSVEEAGSGANVLTF. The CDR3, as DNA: TGCAGCGTTGAAGAGGCGGGCTCTGGGGCCAACGTCCTGACTTTC.

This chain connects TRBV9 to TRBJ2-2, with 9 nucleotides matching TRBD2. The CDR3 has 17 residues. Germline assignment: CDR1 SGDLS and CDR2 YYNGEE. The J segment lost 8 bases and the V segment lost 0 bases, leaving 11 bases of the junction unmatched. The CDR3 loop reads CASSVAAASGMSGELFF. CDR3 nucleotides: TGTGCCAGCAGCGTAGCTGCGGCTAGCGGGATGAGTGGGGAGCTGTTTTTT.

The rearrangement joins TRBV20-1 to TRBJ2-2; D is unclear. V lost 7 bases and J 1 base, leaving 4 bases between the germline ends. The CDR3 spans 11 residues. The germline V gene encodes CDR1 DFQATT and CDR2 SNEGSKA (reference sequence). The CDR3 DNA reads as TGCAGTGGACTGAACACCGGGGAGCTGTTTTTT. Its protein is CSGLNTGELFF.

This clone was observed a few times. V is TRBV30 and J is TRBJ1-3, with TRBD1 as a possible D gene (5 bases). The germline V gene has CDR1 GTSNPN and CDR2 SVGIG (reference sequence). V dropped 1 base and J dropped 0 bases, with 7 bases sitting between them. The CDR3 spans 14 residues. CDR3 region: CAWSDTGSGNTIYF. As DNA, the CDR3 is TGTGCCTGGAGTGACACAGGCTCTGGAAACACCATATATTTT.

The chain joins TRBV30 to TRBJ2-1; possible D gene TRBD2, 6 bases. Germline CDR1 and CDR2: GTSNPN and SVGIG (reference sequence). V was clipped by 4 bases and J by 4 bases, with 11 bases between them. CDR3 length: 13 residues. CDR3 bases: TGTGCCTGGACCCTCGCGGGGTACAATGAGCAGTTCTTC. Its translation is CAWTLAGYNEQFF.

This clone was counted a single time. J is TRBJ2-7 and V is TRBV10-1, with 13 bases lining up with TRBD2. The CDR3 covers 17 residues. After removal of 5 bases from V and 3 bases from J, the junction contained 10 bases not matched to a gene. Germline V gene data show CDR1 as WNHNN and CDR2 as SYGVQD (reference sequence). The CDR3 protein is CASSLRTSGSGCYEQYF. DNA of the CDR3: TGCGCCAGCAGTCTTAGGACTAGCGGGAGCGGTTGCTACGAGCAGTACTTC.

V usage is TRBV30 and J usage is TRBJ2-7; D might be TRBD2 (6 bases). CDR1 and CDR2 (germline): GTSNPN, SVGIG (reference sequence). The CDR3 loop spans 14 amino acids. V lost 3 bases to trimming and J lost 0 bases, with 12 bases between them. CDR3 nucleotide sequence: TGTGCCTGGAGCGCCGGGACTTTCTCCTACGAGCAGTACTTC. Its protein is CAWSAGTFSYEQYF. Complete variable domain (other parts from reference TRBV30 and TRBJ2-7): SQTIHQWPATLVQPVGSPLSLECTVEGTSNPNLYWYRQAAGRGLQLLFYSVGIGQISSEVPQNLSASRPQDRQFILSSKKLLLSDSGFYLCAWSAGTFSYEQYFGPGTRLTVT.

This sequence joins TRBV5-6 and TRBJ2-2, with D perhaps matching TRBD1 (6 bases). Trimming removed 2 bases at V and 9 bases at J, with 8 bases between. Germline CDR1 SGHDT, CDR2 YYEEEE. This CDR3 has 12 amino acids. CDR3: CASSLQGRELFF. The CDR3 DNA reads TGTGCCAGCAGCTTACAGGGACGGGAGCTGTTTTTT.

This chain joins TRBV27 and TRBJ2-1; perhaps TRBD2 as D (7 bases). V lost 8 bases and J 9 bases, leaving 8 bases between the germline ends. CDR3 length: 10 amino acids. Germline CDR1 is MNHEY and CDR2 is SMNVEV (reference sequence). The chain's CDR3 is CASGGAEQFF. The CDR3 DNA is TGTGCCAGCGGGGGGGCTGAGCAGTTCTTC.

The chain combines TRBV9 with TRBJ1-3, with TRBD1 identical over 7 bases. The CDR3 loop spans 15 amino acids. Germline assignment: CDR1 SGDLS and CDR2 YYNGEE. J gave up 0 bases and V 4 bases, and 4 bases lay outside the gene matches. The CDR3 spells CASSPGQISGNTIYF. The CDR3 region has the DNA TGTGCCAGCAGCCCGGGACAGATCTCTGGAAACACCATATATTTT.

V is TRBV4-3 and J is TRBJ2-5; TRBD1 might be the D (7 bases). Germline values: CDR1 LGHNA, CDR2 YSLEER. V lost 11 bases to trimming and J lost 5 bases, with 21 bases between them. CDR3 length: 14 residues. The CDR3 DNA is TGCGCCGCGCCCAGGGGGGAGGTGTCCGAGACCCAGTACTTC. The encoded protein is CAAPRGEVSETQYF.